The rows below give T cell receptor beta chains drawn from one sample of a study of T-cell reconstitution after alpha-beta-depleted transplantation in children. TCRdb passed the PCR reads through MiXCR, listing each CDR3 protein once. The sample has some 590,000 distinct CDR3 sequences; 10% are singletons. The sequences come from PBMCs from the stem cell graft donor, collected from the stem cell graft. These receptors were taken from a human donor who donated a stem cell graft to a child with acute myeloid leukemia. CDR3s include the opening cysteine and the closing phenylalanine or tryptophan. D genes are given only for firm matches. A clone size is listed for some rows: how often the clone was seen (once, few, many), or a class if it is expanded.

.	TRBV6-2/TRBV6-3	TRBJ1-2	few	CASSYPRQGSNGYTF	TGTGCCAGCAGTTACCCTCGCCAGGGGTCTAATGGCTACACCTTC
.	TRBV27	TRBJ1-3	many	CASSFTAGNTIYF	TGTGCCAGCAGTTTTACCGCTGGAAACACCATATATTTT
TRBD2	TRBV7-9	TRBJ2-5	.	CASSLLASGRRETQYF	TGTGCCAGCAGCTTATTGGCTAGCGGGAGGAGGGAGACCCAGTACTTC
TRBD1	TRBV14	TRBJ2-3	.	CASSSSRDSVFTDTQYF	TGTGCCAGCAGCTCTAGCCGGGACAGCGTCTTCACAGATACGCAGTATTTT
TRBD2	TRBV28	TRBJ2-7	few	CASSLAGQKAYEQYF	TGTGCCAGCAGTCTAGCGGGACAAAAAGCTTACGAGCAGTACTTC
.	TRBV29-1	TRBJ2-5	many	CSVLRVQIQETQYF	TGCAGCGTCCTCAGGGTTCAGATCCAAGAGACCCAGTACTTC
.	TRBV5-1	TRBJ2-5	many	CASSTGSPSETQYF	TGCGCCAGCAGCACCGGTAGCCCCAGCGAGACCCAGTACTTC
TRBD1	TRBV5-8	TRBJ1-1	many	CASSPTGRHTEAFF	TGTGCCAGCAGCCCGACAGGGCGTCACACTGAAGCTTTCTTT
.	TRBV29-1	TRBJ2-7	.	CSVSRESYEQYF	TGCAGCGTCTCCCGGGAGAGCTACGAGCAGTACTTC
TRBD2	TRBV7-2	TRBJ2-1	many	CASSLVGGRDEQFF	TGTGCCAGCAGCTTAGTGGGCGGGAGGGATGAGCAGTTCTTC
TRBD2	TRBV7-3	TRBJ2-3	.	CASSSDSGSGTDTQYF	TGTGCCAGCAGCTCCGATAGCGGGAGCGGCACAGATACGCAGTATTTT
.	TRBV20-1	TRBJ2-3	few	CSARIGSGTDTQYF	TGCAGTGCTAGAATAGGTTCAGGCACAGATACGCAGTATTTT
TRBD2	TRBV15	TRBJ2-2	few	CATSRGGSRLGGELFF	TGTGCCACCAGCCGGGGCGGGAGCAGATTGGGGGGGGAGCTGTTTTTT
.	TRBV11-1	TRBJ1-4	once	CASSLGFGEKLFF	TGTGCCAGCAGCTTGGGGTTTGGAGAAAAACTGTTTTTT
.	TRBV7-2	TRBJ1-2	once	CASSLSGGDYTF	TGTGCCAGCAGCTTATCGGGGGGCGACTACACCTTC
.	TRBV18	TRBJ1-1	.	CASSPSSFAGTEAFF	TGTGCCAGCTCACCAAGCAGTTTTGCAGGCACTGAAGCTTTCTTT
.	TRBV5-1	TRBJ1-6	.	CASSPGRTNNSPLHF	TGCGCCAGCAGTCCGGGGAGGACGAATAATTCACCCCTCCACTTT
.	TRBV15	TRBJ1-1	.	CATSRAVMNTEAFF	TGTGCCACCAGCAGAGCGGTCATGAACACTGAAGCTTTCTTT
TRBD2	TRBV4-3	TRBJ2-2	.	CASSQSASLAAANTGELFF	TGCGCCAGCAGCCAATCAGCATCCCTAGCGGCCGCGAACACCGGGGAGCTGTTTTTT
.	TRBV6-5	TRBJ2-7	.	CASSIGRVVYDEQYF	TGTGCCAGCAGTATAGGACGGGTGGTATACGACGAGCAGTACTTC
TRBD2	TRBV5-1	TRBJ2-2	.	CASSWRLADKNTGELFF	TGCGCCAGCAGCTGGAGACTAGCGGACAAGAACACCGGGGAGCTGTTTTTT
.	TRBV5-6	TRBJ1-1	few	CASSIHRVKDTEAFF	TGTGCCAGCAGCATACACAGGGTGAAGGACACTGAAGCTTTCTTT
.	TRBV6-2/TRBV6-3	TRBJ2-2	.	CASSFKRNTGELFF	TGTGCCAGCAGTTTTAAGCGGAACACCGGGGAGCTGTTTTTT